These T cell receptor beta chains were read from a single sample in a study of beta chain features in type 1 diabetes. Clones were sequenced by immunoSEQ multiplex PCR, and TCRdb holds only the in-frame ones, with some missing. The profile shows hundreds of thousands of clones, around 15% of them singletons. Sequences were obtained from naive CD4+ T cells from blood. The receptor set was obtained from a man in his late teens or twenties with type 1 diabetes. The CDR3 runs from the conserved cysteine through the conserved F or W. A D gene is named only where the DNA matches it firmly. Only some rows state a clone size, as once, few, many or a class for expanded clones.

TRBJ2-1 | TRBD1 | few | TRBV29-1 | TGCAGCGTTGGGGGACAGGGGGCTCTTGGCTCCTACAATGAGCAGTTCTTC | CSVGGQGALGSYNEQFF
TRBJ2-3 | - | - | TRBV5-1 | TGCGCCAGCAGCCTAGAGGGCACAGATACGCAGTATTTT | CASSLEGTDTQYF
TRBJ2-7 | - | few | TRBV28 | TGTGCCAGCAGTTATCAGGGGACGTACGAGAAACAGTACTTC | CASSYQGTYEKQYF
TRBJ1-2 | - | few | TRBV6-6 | TGTGCCAGCAGTTACAGAAGACAGCACTATGGCTACACCTTC | CASSYRRQHYGYTF
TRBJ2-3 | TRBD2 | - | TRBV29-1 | TGCAGCGTTGAACGGACTAGCGGCACAGATACGCAGTATTTT | CSVERTSGTDTQYF
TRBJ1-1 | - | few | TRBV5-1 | TGCGCCAGCAGCTTGGTGGGGGCGAGCACTGAAGCTTTCTTT | CASSLVGASTEAFF
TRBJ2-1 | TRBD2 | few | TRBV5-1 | TGCGCCAGCAGCCTAAGCGGGAGGCTCAATGAGCAGTTCTTC | CASSLSGRLNEQFF
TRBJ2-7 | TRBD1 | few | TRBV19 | TGTGCCAGTCTAGGGACAGGTACCTACGAGCAGTACTTC | CASLGTGTYEQYF
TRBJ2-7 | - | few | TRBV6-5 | TGTGCCAGCAGTCACCGGGTCGGCGAGCAGTACTTC | CASSHRVGEQYF
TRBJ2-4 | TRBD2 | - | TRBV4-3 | TGCGCCAGCAGCCAAATAATGGGCGGGGGGGCTCCCTTAGCCAAAAACATTCAGTACTTC | CASSQIMGGGAPLAKNIQYF
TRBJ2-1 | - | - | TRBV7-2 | TGTGCCAGCAGCACTCCCAGGGGTAACGCCTACAATGAGCAGTTCTTC | CASSTPRGNAYNEQFF
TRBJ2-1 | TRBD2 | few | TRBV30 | TGTGCCTGGAGTCCCACTAGCGGTTCCTACAATGAGCAGTTCTTC | CAWSPTSGSYNEQFF
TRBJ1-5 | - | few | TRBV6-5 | TGTGCCAGCAGCGAGTATGCCTTCGACAATCAGCCCCAGCATTTT | CASSEYAFDNQPQHF
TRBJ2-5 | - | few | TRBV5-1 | TGCGCCAGCAGCTTGGCCGAGGTTAGAGTTAGCCAAGAGACCCAGTACTTC | CASSLAEVRVSQETQYF
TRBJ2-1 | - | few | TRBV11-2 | TGTGCCAGCAGCCCCCGAGGGGGGGCATGGACCTACAATGAGCAGTTCTTC | CASSPRGGAWTYNEQFF
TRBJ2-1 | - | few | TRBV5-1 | TGCGCCAGCAGCTTGTTAACCGACAATGAGCAGTTCTTC | CASSLLTDNEQFF
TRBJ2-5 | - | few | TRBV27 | TGTGCCAGCAGTGCACCCGGGGTCCCACAAGAGACCCAGTACTTC | CASSAPGVPQETQYF
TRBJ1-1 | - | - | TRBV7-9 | TGTGCCAGCAGCTTATTCGGGGAGGGGGAAGCTTTCTTT | CASSLFGEGEAFF
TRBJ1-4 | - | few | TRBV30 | TGTGCCTGGAGTTGGGGGAGAATGAGTAATGAAAAACTGTTTTTT | CAWSWGRMSNEKLFF
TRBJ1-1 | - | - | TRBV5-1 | TGCGCCAGCAGCTTGGCAAGGCAGGAGAACACTGAAGCTTTCTTT | CASSLARQENTEAFF
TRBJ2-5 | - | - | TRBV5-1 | TGCGCCAGCAGCTTGGGCGGACGGCCCAGGGGTCAAGAGACCCAGTACTTC | CASSLGGRPRGQETQYF
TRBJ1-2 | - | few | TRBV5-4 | TGTGCCAGCAGCTTGGTTGGCCGACATTCCTCGTATGGCTACACCTTC | CASSLVGRHSSYGYTF
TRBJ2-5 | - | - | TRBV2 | TGTGCCAGCAGTTACAGGGCCGAGACCCAGTACTTC | CASSYRAETQYF
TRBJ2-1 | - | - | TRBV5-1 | TGCGCCAGCAGCTTAGGGAGCCCAACCAATGAGCAGTTCTTC | CASSLGSPTNEQFF
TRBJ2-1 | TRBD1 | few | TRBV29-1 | TGCAGCACAGGGACAGGGGGCTACAATGAGCAGTTCTTC | CSTGTGGYNEQFF
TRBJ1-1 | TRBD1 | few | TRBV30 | TGTGCCTGGAGTGTACCCGACAGGGGGTTCACTGAAGCTTTCTTT | CAWSVPDRGFTEAFF
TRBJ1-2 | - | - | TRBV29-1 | TGCAGCGTTCTGAGTACAAACTATGGCTACACCTTC | CSVLSTNYGYTF
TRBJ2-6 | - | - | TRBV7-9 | TGTGCCAGCAGCTTCGGGCGGTTCAGCTCTGGGGCCAACGTCCTGACTTTC | CASSFGRFSSGANVLTF
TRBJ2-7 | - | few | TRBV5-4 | TGTGCCAGCAGCTCGCGATTAGCGGCCTCCTACGAGCAGTACTTC | CASSSRLAASYEQYF
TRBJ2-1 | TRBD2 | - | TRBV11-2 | TGTGCCAGCAGCTTAGTAGCGGGAGTAGACAATGAGCAGTTCTTC | CASSLVAGVDNEQFF
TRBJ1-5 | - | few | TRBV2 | TGTGCCAGCAGTGGGGAGGGCCCGAAGAGGACCCAGCATTTT | CASSGEGPKRTQHF
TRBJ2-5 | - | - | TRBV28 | TGTGCCAGCAGTACTCCAGCCTTGCGTGTGGAGACCCAGTACTTC | CASSTPALRVETQYF
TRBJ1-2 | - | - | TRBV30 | TGTGCCTGGAGTGGCCCTAACTATGGCTACACCTTC | CAWSGPNYGYTF
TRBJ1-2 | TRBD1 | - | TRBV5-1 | TGCGCCAGCAGCCAGGGGGCCCGAACCTCTAACTATGGCTACACCTTC | CASSQGARTSNYGYTF
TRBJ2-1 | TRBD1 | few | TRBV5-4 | TGTGCCAGCAGCTCCGACAGGGTCAATGAGCAGTTCTTC | CASSSDRVNEQFF
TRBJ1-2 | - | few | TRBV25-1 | TGTGCCAGCAGTAGGGACATTGCATCCTATGGCTACACCTTC | CASSRDIASYGYTF
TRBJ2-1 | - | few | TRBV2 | TGTGCCAGCAGTGGGGACTTAATGGATGAGCAGTTCTTC | CASSGDLMDEQFF
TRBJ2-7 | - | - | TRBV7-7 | TGTGCTAGCAGCCTCGGGACCGCTGACTACGAGCAGTACTTC | CASSLGTADYEQYF
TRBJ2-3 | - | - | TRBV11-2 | TGTGCCAGCAGCTCCTGGGGCGGGAAGGCAGATACGCAGTATTTT | CASSSWGGKADTQYF
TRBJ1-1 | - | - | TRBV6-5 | TGTGCCAGCAGTTCCCGACAGGTTGAAGCTTTCTTT | CASSSRQVEAFF